The 9 T cell receptor beta chains below all came from one sample that was sequenced in a study of Graves' ophthalmopathy and Graves' hyperthyroidism. TCR beta CDR3 regions were amplified from RNA transcripts. Following a first-round RT-PCR that used HTBI primers, a second-round multiplex PCR was carried out. TCRdb used MiXCR to reprocess the multiplex PCR reads, holding one entry per CDR3 protein. The data contain over a million distinct CDR3 sequences, roughly two fifths of them singletons. Sequencing input: peripheral blood or thyroid tissue (not recorded which). The receptors shown here come from an adult man with Graves' hyperthyroidism.

At least ten counts were recorded for this clonotype. The chain carries TRBV29-1 and TRBJ1-1; D possibly corresponds to TRBD1 (5 bases). The ends were cut back, 7 bases at V and 7 bases at J, with 10 bases in the middle. The CDR3 runs 10 residues. Germline CDR1 and CDR2: SQVTM and ANQGSEA. For the CDR3, the DNA is TGCAGCGCCAGGGACGGTGAAGCTTTCTTT. It translates to CSARDGEAFF.

This clonotype was seen ten or more times. CDR3 protein: CASSFGQGGSETQYF. In DNA form, the CDR3 reads TGCGCCAGCAGCTTCGGACAGGGGGGATCAGAGACCCAGTACTTC. This chain connects TRBV5-1 to TRBJ2-5; 10 positions match TRBD1. Germline CDR1 reads SGHRS; CDR2 reads YFSETQ. CDR3 length equals 15 residues. J was trimmed by 4 bases and V by 2 bases; bases with no gene match: 5.

Note on this clonotype: A much larger clone differs by one base, so this may be a read error. The chain recombines TRBV2 with TRBJ1-3, with D uncertain. Deletions cut 3 bases from V and 1 base from J, with 10 bases between. The germline gives CDR1 SNHLY, CDR2 FYNNEI. This CDR3 is 15 amino acids long. The DNA for the CDR3 is TGTGCCAGCAGTGACCTGGGGAGGTCTGGAAACACCATATATTTT. Its translation is CASSDLGRSGNTIYF.

The sample holds many counts of this clonotype. This chain links TRBV7-2 with TRBJ2-7; D ambiguous. The CDR3 has 12 amino acids. Germline V CDR1 and CDR2: SGHTA, FQGNSA. V was shortened by 1 base and J by 3 bases, with 4 bases between the two germline ends. The CDR3 reads CASSLEIYEQYF. As DNA, the CDR3 is TGTGCCAGCAGCTTAGAGATCTACGAGCAGTACTTC.

This clonotype was found many times. The V call is TRBV11-2, the J call TRBJ1-2; no reliable D call. This CDR3 region has 14 residues. From germline, CDR1 is SGHAT and CDR2 FQNNGV. Trimming stripped 1 base from V and 5 bases from J, with 11 bases between. The DNA of the CDR3 is TGTGCCAGCAGCTTAGCGTTCCATGGGTATGGCTACACCTTC. Translating it yields CASSLAFHGYGYTF.

This clonotype came up many times. The CDR3 sequence: CASSFESYQETQYF. The CDR3 DNA is TGTGCCAGCAGCTTCGAAAGCTATCAAGAGACCCAGTACTTC. The chain is built from TRBV5-5 and TRBJ2-5; D remains ambiguous. CDR3 size: 14 residues. CDR1 SGHKS and CDR2 YYEKEE come from the germline V gene (reference sequence). Trimming removed 2 bases from V and 2 bases from J, with 10 bases in between.

This CDR3 is CSAPPPVTSERQYF. Written as DNA, the CDR3 is TGCAGTGCCCCTCCTCCGGTTACTAGCGAACGGCAGTATTTT. The rearrangement uses TRBV20-1 and TRBJ2-3; 7 nucleotides align to TRBD2. The CDR3 covers 14 residues. Germline trimming cut 6 bases from V and 11 bases from J; bases unmatched to any gene: 17. From germline, CDR1 is DFQATT and CDR2 SNEGSKA (reference sequence).

This clonotype was picked up many times. The chain carries TRBV6-1 and TRBJ1-2; weak D call: TRBD1 (6 bases). Germline V gives CDR1 MNHNS, CDR2 SASEGT. There are 14 residues in the CDR3. V dropped 4 bases and J dropped 2 bases, with 11 bases sitting between them. This chain's CDR3 is CASSADSRNYGYTF. The CDR3 region has the DNA TGTGCCAGCAGTGCGGACAGCCGCAACTATGGCTACACCTTC.

The rearrangement links TRBV19 to TRBJ2-7; TRBD2 is a possible D gene (5 bases). Germline CDR1 and CDR2: LNHDA and SQIVND (reference sequence). CDR3 length equals 14 residues. V lost 5 bases to trimming and J lost 6 bases, with 17 bases between them. CDR3 sequence: CASSPNPGLGEQYF. DNA of the CDR3: TGTGCCAGTAGTCCAAACCCGGGGTTAGGCGAGCAGTACTTC.